These 9 T cell receptor beta chains were sequenced from one sample in a study of blood T cell repertoires in COVID-19. Assay used: immunoSEQ multiplex PCR; TCRdb lists only in-frame clones, some missing. This sample has over 55,000 clones; 65% to 85% occur once, and the top ten carry about two fifths. Material for sequencing was peripheral blood. These receptors originate from a human donor in a cohort sampled during active COVID-19.

This chain uses TRBV10-3 with TRBJ2-7, with 12 bases identical to TRBD1. The ends lost 2 bases at V and 6 bases at J; junction bases unmatched: 11. The CDR3 covers 17 residues. Germline V lookup: CDR1 ENHRY, CDR2 SYGVKD. The CDR3 region has the DNA TGTGCCATCAGTGAGAGGTTGGGACAGGGGGCGCTTACCGAGCAGTACTTC. Protein sequence: CAISERLGQGALTEQYF.

This chain links TRBV12-3 or TRBV12-4 with TRBJ1-2; 9 bases fit TRBD1. V trimming: 8 bases; J trimming: 7 bases; junction bases outside the gene matches: 2. The CDR3 runs 11 residues. In nucleotides, the CDR3 is TGTGCCAGCGGGACAGGGTTTGGCTACACCTTC. Its protein is CASGTGFGYTF.

The chain combines TRBV7-9 with TRBJ2-7; TRBD1 agrees at 9 bases. V was clipped by 5 bases and J by 3 bases; unmatched bases: 8. Germline V gives CDR1 SEHNR, CDR2 FQNEAQ (reference sequence). The CDR3 has 15 amino acids. CDR3: CASSLGQGSHYEQYF. CDR3 coding DNA: TGTGCCAGCAGCCTCGGACAGGGGAGCCACTACGAGCAGTACTTC.

About this clone itself: A junction end diverges from the germline sequence, so it may reflect a read error. The CDR3 DNA reads as TGTGCCAGCACCTTAGGGCGGGGTCGAGTCGATCAGCCCCAGCATTTT. It codes for CASTLGRGRVDQPQHF. The J gene is TRBJ1-5, the V gene TRBV7-8; D remains ambiguous. Germline CDR1 is SGHVS and CDR2 is FQNEAQ. The CDR3 spans 16 residues.

This chain links TRBV12-3 or TRBV12-4 with TRBJ1-1; maybe TRBD1 (5 bases). The CDR3 runs to 13 residues. V lost 6 bases and J lost 1, with 9 bases in between. CDR3 residues: CASSYTGNTEAFF. DNA of the CDR3: TGTGCCAGCAGCTATACAGGGAACACTGAAGCTTTCTTT.

A few counts support this clone. This chain uses TRBV4-2 with TRBJ1-1; D gene ambiguous. Germline lookup yields CDR1 LGHNA and CDR2 YNFKEQ. V lost 4 bases to trimming and J lost 0 bases, with 18 bases between them. The CDR3 extends over 17 amino acids. The CDR3 reads CASSLRTGKSLNTEAFF. The CDR3 region has the DNA TGTGCCAGCAGCCTCCGGACGGGAAAAAGCCTGAACACTGAAGCTTTCTTT.

This clone was seen only a few times. In DNA form, the CDR3 reads TGTGCCAGCAGCGACGAGGCATCGAGGTCACCCCTCCACTTT. This sequence encodes CASSDEASRSPLHF. The genes are TRBV2 and TRBJ1-6; D is undetermined. V was shortened by 6 bases and J by 10 bases, with 16 bases between the two germline ends. The CDR3 is 14 amino acids. The germline gives CDR1 SNHLY, CDR2 FYNNEI.

The table lists this clone with a count of one. At one end the junction does not follow the germline gene, possibly because of a read error. The V and J genes are TRBV18 and TRBJ1-1; 9 bases align to TRBD1. There are 15 residues in the CDR3. Germline values: CDR1 KGHSH, CDR2 LQKENI. The CDR3 sequence is CASSPLQGAGTEAFF. CDR3 nucleotide sequence: TGTGCCAGCTCCCCACTACAGGGGGCTGGGACTGAAGCTTTCTTT.

The CDR3 nucleotides read TGCGCCAGCAGCCAAAGGCAGGTTTGGGGAGACGAGCAGTACTTC. The encoded protein is CASSQRQVWGDEQYF. The V gene is TRBV4-3, the J gene TRBJ2-7, with a tentative D call TRBD2 (5 bases). CDR3 size: 15 residues. Per the germline V gene, CDR1 is LGHNA and CDR2 is YSLEER. The V and J ends lost 2 bases and 5 bases respectively, with 16 bases between them.